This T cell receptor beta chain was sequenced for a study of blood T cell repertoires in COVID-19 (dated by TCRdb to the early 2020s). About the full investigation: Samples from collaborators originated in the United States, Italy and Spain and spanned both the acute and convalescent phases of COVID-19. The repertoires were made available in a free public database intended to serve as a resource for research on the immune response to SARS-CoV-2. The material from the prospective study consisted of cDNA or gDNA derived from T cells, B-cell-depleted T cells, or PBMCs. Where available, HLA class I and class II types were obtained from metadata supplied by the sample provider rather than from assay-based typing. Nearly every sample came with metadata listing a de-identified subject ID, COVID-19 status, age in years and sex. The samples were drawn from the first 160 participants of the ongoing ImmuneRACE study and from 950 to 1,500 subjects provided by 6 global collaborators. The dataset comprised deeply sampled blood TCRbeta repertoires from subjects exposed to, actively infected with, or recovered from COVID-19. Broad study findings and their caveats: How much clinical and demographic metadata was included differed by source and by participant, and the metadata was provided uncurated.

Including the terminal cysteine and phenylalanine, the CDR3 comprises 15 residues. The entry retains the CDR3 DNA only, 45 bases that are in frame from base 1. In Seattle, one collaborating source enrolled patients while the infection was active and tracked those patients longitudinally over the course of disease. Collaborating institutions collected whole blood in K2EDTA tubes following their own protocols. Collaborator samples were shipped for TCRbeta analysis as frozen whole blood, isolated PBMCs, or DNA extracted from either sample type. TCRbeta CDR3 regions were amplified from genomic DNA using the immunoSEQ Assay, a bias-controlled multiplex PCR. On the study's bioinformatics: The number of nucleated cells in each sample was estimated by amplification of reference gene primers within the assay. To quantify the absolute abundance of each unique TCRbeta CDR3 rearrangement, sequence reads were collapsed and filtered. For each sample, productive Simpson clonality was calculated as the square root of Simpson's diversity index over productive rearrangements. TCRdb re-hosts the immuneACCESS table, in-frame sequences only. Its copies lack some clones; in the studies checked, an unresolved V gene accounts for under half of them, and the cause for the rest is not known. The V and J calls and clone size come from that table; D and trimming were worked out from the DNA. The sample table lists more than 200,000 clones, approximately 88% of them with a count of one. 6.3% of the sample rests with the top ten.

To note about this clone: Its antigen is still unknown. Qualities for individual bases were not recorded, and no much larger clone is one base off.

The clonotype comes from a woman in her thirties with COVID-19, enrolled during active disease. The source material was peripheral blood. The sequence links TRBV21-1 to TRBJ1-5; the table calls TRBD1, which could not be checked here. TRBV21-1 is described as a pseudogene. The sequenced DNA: TGTGCCAGCAGCCGAGGCAGGGGAAACAATCAGCCCCAGCATTTT. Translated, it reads CASSRGRGNNQPQHF.